This passage covers 21 T cell receptor beta chains from one sample sequenced in a study of blood T cell repertoires in COVID-19. TCRdb keeps only in-frame clones here, not all; method: immunoSEQ multiplex PCR. This table has 200,000 to 300,000 clones, about 85% appearing once. Sequenced material: peripheral blood. These receptors originate from a man between 60 and 75 years old who had recovered from COVID-19.

The chain links TRBV18 to TRBJ1-6; D gene unclear. The CDR3 is made up of 15 amino acids. CDR1 and CDR2 (germline): KGHSH, LQKENI. V lost 0 bases, J lost 11 bases, and 14 bases lay in between. The CDR3 DNA sequence: TGTGCCAGCTCACCACCTACCGGGGATCGGGCACCCCTCCACTTT. Residues: CASSPPTGDRAPLHF.

V usage is TRBV5-1 and J usage is TRBJ2-7; 7 bases map to TRBD2. The CDR3 sequence is 15 residues long. Germline lookup yields CDR1 SGHRS and CDR2 YFSETQ. The V segment lost 4 bases and the J segment 0 bases; nucleotides outside the gene matches: 7. CDR3 in amino acids: CASSPSGATSYEQYF. DNA for the CDR3: TGCGCCAGCAGCCCGAGCGGGGCCACCTCCTACGAGCAGTACTTC.

The chain combines TRBV15 with TRBJ1-1, with TRBD1 as a possible D gene (5 bases). The germline V gene has CDR1 LNHNV and CDR2 YYDKDF (reference sequence). The CDR3 length is 13 residues. V lost 2 bases, J lost 1 base, and 5 bases lay in between. This CDR3 is CATSRRGNTEAFF. CDR3 sequence (DNA): TGTGCCACCAGCAGAAGGGGGAACACTGAAGCTTTCTTT.

This rearrangement joins TRBV11-3 to TRBJ2-3; 7 nucleotides align to TRBD1. The CDR3 covers 14 residues. The V gene's germline CDR1 is SGHNT and CDR2 YENEEA. V lost 1 base, J lost 5 bases, and 3 bases stayed unmatched. This CDR3 reads CASSLGGGKDTQYF. DNA for the CDR3: TGTGCCAGCAGCTTAGGAGGGGGCAAAGATACGCAGTATTTT.

The chain has TRBV27 and TRBJ1-2, with TRBD1 as a possible D gene (5 bases). Trimming took 5 bases from V and 8 from J, leaving 21 bases between them. CDR3 length: 15 amino acids. Germline CDR1 is MNHEY and CDR2 is SMNVEV (reference sequence). The CDR3 loop reads CASSPSGVVVRGYTF. The CDR3 DNA sequence: TGTGCCAGCAGTCCCTCGGGGGTAGTAGTTAGGGGCTACACCTTC.

The chain couples TRBV12-3 or TRBV12-4 to TRBJ2-3; no clear D gene. Trimming took off 6 bases at V and 6 bases at J, with 10 bases between the two ends. The CDR3 consists of 12 residues. The CDR3 DNA is TGTGCCAGCAGCCCTGTTGGCGATACGCAGTATTTT. It encodes CASSPVGDTQYF.

The V gene is TRBV5-1, the J gene TRBJ2-6; D gene uncertain. From germline, CDR1 is SGHRS and CDR2 YFSETQ. The CDR3 covers 15 residues. Trimming removed 0 bases from V and 0 bases from J, with 4 bases in between. CDR3 sequence reads: CASSLVSSGANVLTF. Written as DNA, the CDR3 is TGCGCCAGCAGCTTGGTATCCTCTGGGGCCAACGTCCTGACTTTC.

The CDR3 loop reads CAISERNYGYTF. DNA for the CDR3: TGTGCCATCAGTGAGCGGAACTATGGCTACACCTTC. This chain links TRBV10-3 with TRBJ1-2; D ambiguous. Germline values: CDR1 ENHRY, CDR2 SYGVKD. Trimming took 2 bases from V and 2 from J, leaving 3 bases between them. This CDR3 spans 12 amino acids.

V and J are TRBV5-1 and TRBJ2-3; tentative D call: TRBD1 (5 bases). The CDR3 loop spans 15 amino acids. CDR1 is SGHRS and CDR2 is YFSETQ in the germline V gene. Trimming removed 0 bases from V and 3 bases from J, with 11 bases in between. The CDR3 sequence: CASSLAGIRTDTQYF. The CDR3 nucleotides are TGCGCCAGCAGCTTGGCAGGGATCCGGACAGATACGCAGTATTTT. The complete variable domain, with remaining parts taken from reference TRBV5-1 and TRBJ2-3, reads KAGVTQTPRYLIKTRGQQVTLSCSPISGHRSVSWYQQTPGQGLQFLFEYFSETQRNKGNFPGRFSGRQFSNSRSEMNVSTLELGDSALYLCASSLAGIRTDTQYFGPGTRLTVL.

The chain employs TRBV5-6 and TRBJ2-1; D gene uncertain. V dropped 6 bases and J dropped 3 bases, with 13 bases sitting between them. The germline gives CDR1 SGHDT, CDR2 YYEEEE. This CDR3 has 14 amino acids. Written as DNA, the CDR3 is TGTGCCAGCACGCGGAAGATGGACTACAATGAGCAGTTCTTC. This codes for CASTRKMDYNEQFF.

The chain uses TRBV4-1 and TRBJ1-2, with D unresolved. The V and J ends lost 3 bases and 2 bases respectively, with 7 bases between them. Germline CDR1 and CDR2: MGHRA and YSYEKL. CDR3 length equals 13 residues. As DNA, the CDR3 is TGCGCCAGCAGCCAGATACAGAACTATGGCTACACCTTC. The encoded protein is CASSQIQNYGYTF.

Only one count was recorded for this clone. The genes are TRBV6-5 and TRBJ1-4, with D possibly being TRBD1 (5 bases). Germline values: CDR1 MNHEY, CDR2 SVGAGI. The V end lost 4 bases, the J end lost 0 bases, and 9 bases lay between the germline ends. The CDR3 extends over 15 amino acids. The CDR3: CASSSGDSTNEKLFF. The CDR3 region has the DNA TGTGCCAGCAGTTCCGGGGACTCAACTAATGAAAAACTGTTTTTT.

The rearrangement uses TRBV3-1 (or the pseudogene TRBV3-2) and TRBJ1-2, with TRBD1 matching over 8 bases. This CDR3 is built from 15 residues. Germline CDR1 LGHDT, CDR2 YNNKEL (reference sequence). After removal of 4 bases from V and 4 bases from J, the junction contained 8 bases not matched to a gene. CDR3: CASSPQPDRGYGYTF. The CDR3 DNA follows: TGTGCCAGCAGCCCACAACCAGACAGGGGCTATGGCTACACCTTC.

This clone has more than one count but fewer than ten. V is TRBV6-6 and J is TRBJ2-7; D ambiguous. V lost 7 bases and J 2 bases, leaving 12 bases between the germline ends. The CDR3 contains 13 residues. Germline values: CDR1 MNHNY, CDR2 SVGAGI (reference sequence). The CDR3 nucleotides are TGTGCCAGCACCCCCTCCCCCCCCTACGAGCAGTACTTC. Amino acid sequence: CASTPSPPYEQYF.

The V call is TRBV7-2, the J call TRBJ2-5; TRBD2 aligns across 8 bases. The V segment lost 1 base and the J segment 1 base; nucleotides outside the gene matches: 2. The CDR3 length is 15 residues. Per germline, CDR1 SGHTA and CDR2 FQGNSA. CDR3 in amino acids: CASSLERGFQETQYF. CDR3 DNA sequence: TGTGCCAGCAGCTTAGAGCGGGGGTTCCAAGAGACCCAGTACTTC.

The chain couples TRBV4-2 to TRBJ2-7, with 8 bases fitting TRBD2. This CDR3 region has 15 residues. Germline V gives CDR1 LGHNA, CDR2 YNFKEQ. The ends lost 4 bases at V and 5 bases at J; junction bases unmatched: 10. In DNA, the CDR3 is TGTGCCAGCAGCCGAGACGGCGGGGGGTCGGACGAGCAGTACTTC. The encoded protein is CASSRDGGGSDEQYF.

In this sample, this clone turned up a few times. The rearrangement links TRBV4-2 to TRBJ2-7; TRBD2 might be the D (5 bases). There are 15 residues in the CDR3. Deletions cut 0 bases from V and 2 bases from J, with 11 bases between. CDR1 and CDR2 from the germline V gene are LGHNA and YNFKEQ. CDR3 loop: CASSQDFRGTYEQYF. The CDR3, as DNA: TGTGCCAGCAGCCAAGATTTCCGGGGTACCTACGAGCAGTACTTC.

The J gene is TRBJ2-3, the V gene TRBV4-2, with 9 bases identical to TRBD2. The CDR3 loop spans 16 amino acids. The V gene's germline CDR1 is LGHNA and CDR2 YNFKEQ. V was clipped by 4 bases and J by 5 bases; unmatched bases: 10. The CDR3 is CASSPAPLAGRDTQYF. As DNA, the CDR3 is TGTGCCAGCAGCCCTGCCCCACTAGCGGGTAGAGATACGCAGTATTTT.

This chain joins TRBV18 and TRBJ2-3, with a possible D match to TRBD2 (5 bases). With 3 bases removed from V and 0 bases from J, the gap between germline ends came to 16 bases. The CDR3 contains 17 residues. CDR1 and CDR2 (germline): KGHSH, LQKENI. The CDR3 reads CASSPATQRTSTDTQYF. The CDR3 DNA follows: TGTGCCAGCTCACCTGCGACCCAGCGGACTAGCACAGATACGCAGTATTTT.

The sample holds one count of this clone. The V call is TRBV9, the J call TRBJ1-1, with D possibly matching TRBD1 (5 bases). This CDR3 spans 15 amino acids. Germline-derived CDR1 and CDR2 are SGDLS and YYNGEE. V lost 1 base, J lost 0 bases, and 10 bases lay in between. CDR3 residues: CASSVFDSLNTEAFF. The CDR3, as DNA: TGTGCCAGCAGCGTATTCGACAGTTTGAACACTGAAGCTTTCTTT.

The chain links TRBV27 to TRBJ1-4; D is perhaps TRBD1 (5 bases). CDR3 size: 15 residues. CDR1 is MNHEY and CDR2 is SMNVEV in the germline V gene (reference sequence). With 5 bases removed from V and 10 bases from J, the gap between germline ends came to 20 bases. This CDR3 is CASSPRTEGRGKLFF. CDR3 DNA sequence: TGTGCCAGCAGTCCCCGTACAGAAGGGAGGGGAAAACTGTTTTTT.